This T cell receptor (beta chain) was documented in a study of T cells after yellow fever vaccination. Study context: Those fractions that held only low numbers of cells were prepared using the SMART-Seq v4 Ultra Low Input RNA kit.

A 5'RACE template-switching step, the method used to make TCR cDNA, added a universal primer site and UMIs. TCRdb fed the 5' RACE reads into MiXCR, producing one record per CDR3 protein. The table records around 350,000 distinct CDR3 sequences, approximately 6% of them present only once. This clonotype has more than one count but fewer than ten. This CDR3 spans 13 amino acids. The germline V gene encodes CDR1 DFQATT and CDR2 SNEGSKA (reference sequence). The germline V and J ends were trimmed by 3 bases and 0 bases, with 9 bases remaining between them. The input for sequencing was PBMCs, taken 5 days after the yellow fever booster vaccination. The V gene is TRBV20-1, the J gene TRBJ2-7, with D possibly being TRBD2 (5 bases). The TCR was taken from a man in his thirties or forties who received the YFV17D yellow fever vaccine. CDR3 nucleotide sequence: TGCAGTGCTAGGCCCGGGAACTCCTACGAGCAGTACTTC. It encodes CSARPGNSYEQYF.